This T cell receptor beta chain was recovered during a study of cytomegalovirus exposure and HLA in healthy donors. Vbeta (60) and Jbeta (13) primers were used in the PCR. In the original analysis: Around 11 million of 80 million to 85 million unique TCR beta chains were shared, per a later count. Sequenced by immunoSEQ multiplex PCR; TCRdb stores in-frame clones only, minus some. The V and J calls and clone size were taken over from that table, and D and trimming were inferred from the DNA. The sample lists some 130,000 clones; around three quarters were seen once. Study results and caveats: CMV serostatus was the sole immune exposure data available.

About this clone: Its antigen remains unidentified.

This clonotype originated in a man aged 40-50 years in good health and CMV-seronegative. Sequencing was performed on PBMCs.

Here the CDR3 reads CAISEPGQLDEQYF. DNA of the CDR3: TGTGCCATCAGTGAGCCGGGACAGCTAGACGAGCAGTACTTC. The chain is built from TRBV10-3 and TRBJ2-7; 7 bases map to TRBD1. The trim removed 2 bases at V and 5 bases at J, leaving 6 bases unmatched. The CDR3 loop spans 14 amino acids. Per germline, CDR1 ENHRY and CDR2 SYGVKD.